This T cell receptor (beta chain) was retrieved from a study of CD8 T cells in ankylosing spondylitis. Points from the study as a whole: Disease-linked clones, CD8+, were relatively rare in peripheral blood. Apparently characteristic of ankylosing spondylitis blood was a TCR beta motif (eight highly homologous variants). Earlier work had already found some motif variants in reactive arthritis synovial fluid and blood.

A quantitative 5'-RACE method, one with molecular barcodes, was used to make TCR beta libraries. TCRdb re-called the 5' RACE reads with MiXCR, one entry per CDR3 protein. The data hold 36,000 or so distinct CDR3 sequences, with about 6% observed a single time. This clonotype was detected many times. Its specificity is unknown. The receptor was isolated from a male donor with ankylosing spondylitis or in good health (not recorded which). The material sequenced was blood, either unsorted or a sorted T cell fraction (not recorded which).

CDR3 in DNA: TGTGCCAGCAGCTTAGCTTGGACAGGAGGGGACGAGCAGTACTTC. This encodes CASSLAWTGGDEQYF. The chain recombines TRBV7-9 with TRBJ2-7; maybe TRBD1 (7 bases). Trimming pared 0 bases from V and 5 bases from J, leaving 14 bases between. The CDR3 has 15 residues. CDR1 and CDR2 (germline): SEHNR, FQNEAQ (reference sequence).